The entry that follows covers one TCR beta chain sequence. This record belongs to a study of cytomegalovirus exposure and HLA in healthy donors. 60 Vbeta and 13 Jbeta primers were used in PCR. Method: immunoSEQ multiplex PCR; TCRdb's copy keeps in-frame clones and lacks some. The table lists about 110,000 clones, around 70% of them singletons. Trimming removed 4 bases from V and 0 bases from J, with 10 bases in between. CDR1 is SNHLY, CDR2 FYNNEI, per germline. There are 15 residues in the CDR3. This clonotype was sampled from a woman aged 40 to 55 in good health and CMV-seronegative. V gene TRBV2 combines with J gene TRBJ2-4; D unclear. The sample was PBMCs. CDR3 nucleotides: TGTGCCAGCAGTGGCCGGTTTCTAGCCAAAAACATTCAGTACTTC. It yields the protein CASSGRFLAKNIQYF. The complete variable domain, with remaining parts taken from reference TRBV2 and TRBJ2-4, reads EPEVTQTPSHQVTQMGQEVILRCVPISNHLYFYWYRQILGQKVEFLVSFYNNEISEKSEIFDDQFSVERPDGSNFTLKIRSTKLEDSAMYFCASSGRFLAKNIQYFGAGTRLSVL.